A selection of T cell receptor beta chains follows, all from one sample in a study of cytomegalovirus exposure and HLA in healthy donors. The protocol was immunoSEQ multiplex PCR, while the TCRdb copy is restricted to in-frame clones and leaves out a portion. Among approximately 110,000 clones listed, around nine tenths were seen once. The sequencing sample was made of PBMCs. All receptors come from a woman younger than 30 in good health and CMV-seronegative. The CDR3 runs from the conserved cysteine through the conserved F or W. The D gene is left open where the match is weak. A row's size may be missing; if present it is once, few, many or a size class.

size | J | V | D | DNA | CDR3
NA | TRBJ1-2 | TRBV28 | NA | TGTGCCAGCATCCAGACAGGCATCTATGGCTACACCTTC | CASIQTGIYGYTF
few | TRBJ1-2 | TRBV19 | TRBD1 | TGTGCAGCTTTCCCGGGACAGGGGGCAACTGGCTACACCTTC | CAAFPGQGATGYTF
NA | TRBJ2-2 | TRBV6-4 | TRBD2 | TGTGCCAGCAGTGGGACTAGCACCGGGGAGCTGTTTTTT | CASSGTSTGELFF
NA | TRBJ2-3 | TRBV5-1 | TRBD2 | TGCGCCAGCAGCTTGTTGGCGGGGGACCCCACAGATACGCAGTATTTT | CASSLLAGDPTDTQYF
NA | TRBJ1-4 | TRBV29-1 | NA | TGCAGCGTTGAGGTGGCAGGGTCTAATGAAAAACTGTTTTTT | CSVEVAGSNEKLFF
NA | TRBJ1-1 | TRBV7-2 | NA | TGTGCCAGCAGCTTAGGGGGGGTCCCTGAAGCTTTCTTT | CASSLGGVPEAFF
NA | TRBJ1-1 | TRBV7-3 | NA | TGTGCCAGCAGCTTAGCGGCCTACCCGGGTCCGAACACTGAAGCTTTCTTT | CASSLAAYPGPNTEAFF
NA | TRBJ2-7 | TRBV4-3 | TRBD1 | TGCGCCAGCAGCCAAGTTTTTACGTCCCGGGACAGCCAAATCATCCTCCCCTCCGAGCAGTACTTC | CASSQVFTSRDSQIILPSEQYF
NA | TRBJ2-5 | TRBV13 | TRBD2 | TGTGCCAGCAGCTTAGTGCGGGGGGGCCAAGAGACCCAGTACTTC | CASSLVRGGQETQYF
NA | TRBJ2-7 | TRBV5-4 | NA | TGTGCCAGCAGCTTGTACAGCTCCTACGAGCAGTACTTC | CASSLYSSYEQYF
NA | TRBJ2-1 | TRBV5-6 | NA | TGTGCCAGCAGCTTGGCCGGGGGGCGGCCCTCACGGCCCGATGAGCAGTTCTTC | CASSLAGGRPSRPDEQFF
NA | TRBJ1-6 | TRBV28 | TRBD1 | TGTGCCAGCAGACGAGACAGGGGCATCTCACCCCTCCACTTT | CASRRDRGISPLHF
few | TRBJ2-7 | TRBV7-9 | NA | TGTGCCAGCAGCTTAGCCGGGCGGGACGAGCAGTACTTC | CASSLAGRDEQYF
NA | TRBJ1-2 | TRBV28 | TRBD1 | TGTGCCAGCAGTTCAACCGCAGGGGGTGCTAACTATGGCTACACCTTC | CASSSTAGGANYGYTF
NA | TRBJ1-1 | TRBV28 | TRBD1 | TGTGCCAGCAGTCGAATCCGGGACAGGGATTATTCCTTT | CASSRIRDRDYSF
NA | TRBJ2-5 | TRBV5-1 | TRBD2 | TGCGCCAGCAGCTTTCCCCCGGGGGGGGTCCAAGAGACCCAGTACTTC | CASSFPPGGVQETQYF
NA | TRBJ1-2 | TRBV29-1 | TRBD1 | TGCAGCGTTGAAGATCGAGTCGTACAGGGGGTAGGGAAGGACTATGGCTACACCTTC | CSVEDRVVQGVGKDYGYTF
NA | TRBJ2-7 | TRBV19 | NA | TGTGCCAGTAGTGAGGGATACGAGCAGTACTTC | CASSEGYEQYF
NA | TRBJ2-7 | TRBV9 | TRBD2 | TGTGCCAGCAGCCCGCGGGACTACTCCTACGAGCAGTACTTC | CASSPRDYSYEQYF
NA | TRBJ2-2 | TRBV5-1 | TRBD2 | TGCGCCAGCAGCTTCGGCCTAGCGGGATACGCGAACACCGGGGAGCTGTTTTTT | CASSFGLAGYANTGELFF
NA | TRBJ1-5 | TRBV19 | NA | TGTGCCAGTAGTATTAGGGGTCAGCCCCAGCATTTT | CASSIRGQPQHF
NA | TRBJ2-2 | TRBV5-1 | TRBD2 | TGCGCCAGCAGCCCCGGGACTAGCGGACCCGGGGAGCTGTTTTTT | CASSPGTSGPGELFF
NA | TRBJ2-3 | TRBV9 | NA | TGTGCCAGCAGCGTACAGACGGGATCGCTTAGCACAGATACGCAGTATTTT | CASSVQTGSLSTDTQYF